These 10 T cell receptor beta chains came from one sample sequenced in a study of CD4 T cells in relation to SARS-CoV-2 and coronaviruses. TCRdb's table, derived via immunoSEQ multiplex PCR, lists solely in-frame clones and lacks some. Of 68,000 or so clones in the sample, approximately 95% were seen once. CD4+ T cells from unexposed donors were obtained before the COVID-19 pandemic (2011-2018). The sequenced sample consisted of naive CD4+ T cells from PBMCs. Subset here: naive CD4+ T cells isolated by negative enrichment. The receptors stem from a human donor in good health.

The V gene is TRBV5-1, the J gene TRBJ1-5; 7 bases are shared with TRBD1. This CDR3 has 17 amino acids. Germline trimming cut 0 bases from V and 1 base from J; bases unmatched to any gene: 7. Germline CDR1 and CDR2: SGHRS and YFSETQ. DNA for the CDR3: TGCGCCAGCAGCTTGGGAGCGACAGGGACAAGCAATCAGCCCCAGCATTTT. It encodes CASSLGATGTSNQPQHF. Drawing the rest from reference TRBV5-1 and TRBJ1-5, the complete variable domain is KAGVTQTPRYLIKTRGQQVTLSCSPISGHRSVSWYQQTPGQGLQFLFEYFSETQRNKGNFPGRFSGRQFSNSRSEMNVSTLELGDSALYLCASSLGATGTSNQPQHFGDGTRLSIL.

As DNA, the CDR3 is TGCGCCAGCAGAGGACAGGGGGCGAGCGACGAGCAGTACTTC. Protein sequence: CASRGQGASDEQYF. This rearrangement joins TRBV5-1 to TRBJ2-7, with TRBD1 identical over 11 bases. V lost 5 bases to trimming and J lost 5 bases; unmatched junction nucleotides: 6. This CDR3 spans 14 amino acids. The V gene's germline CDR1 is SGHRS and CDR2 YFSETQ.

In DNA, the CDR3 is TGTGCCAGCAGTTACCGGGGGGCATCCTATAATTCACCCCTCCACTTT. It is translated as CASSYRGASYNSPLHF. The rearrangement links TRBV6-2 or TRBV6-3 to TRBJ1-6; tentative D call: TRBD1 (6 bases). The CDR3 spans 16 residues. Trimming left V 2 bases short and J 1 base short, with 9 bases between. The germline gives CDR1 MNHEY, CDR2 SVGEGT.

V gene TRBV6-6 combines with J gene TRBJ1-1; a weak D match, TRBD1 (5 bases). Germline loops: CDR1 MNHNY, CDR2 SVGAGI (reference sequence). The V end lost 5 bases, the J end lost 8 bases, and 15 bases lay between the germline ends. CDR3 length: 13 amino acids. The CDR3, as DNA: TGTGCCAGCAGTACCGGGACCCCGGCGGAAGCTTTCTTT. Translated, it gives CASSTGTPAEAFF.

The genes are TRBV7-8 and TRBJ1-1; possible D gene TRBD1, 5 bases. From germline, CDR1 is SGHVS and CDR2 FQNEAQ. This CDR3 is 13 amino acids long. V lost 5 bases to trimming and J lost 6 bases, with 13 bases between them. The CDR3 reads CASSPGRVAEAFF. The CDR3 DNA reads as TGTGCCAGCAGCCCCGGCAGGGTTGCTGAAGCTTTCTTT.

The chain combines TRBV7-2 with TRBJ1-1; 7 bases fit TRBD1. CDR1 and CDR2 from the germline V gene are SGHTA and FQGNSA. The V segment lost 6 bases and the J segment 5 bases; nucleotides outside the gene matches: 9. This CDR3 is 14 amino acids long. The CDR3 spells CASSQRQGGTEAFF. The CDR3 DNA reads TGTGCCAGCAGTCAAAGACAGGGTGGAACTGAAGCTTTCTTT.

J is TRBJ2-3 and V is TRBV10-3; D remains ambiguous. CDR1 ENHRY and CDR2 SYGVKD come from the germline V gene. The CDR3 loop spans 12 amino acids. V shed 3 bases and J shed 4 bases, with 5 bases lying between them. The CDR3, as DNA: TGTGCCATCAGTGAATGGGCAGATACGCAGTATTTT. This sequence encodes CAISEWADTQYF.

This rearrangement joins TRBV5-1 to TRBJ1-1; D remains unclear. The CDR3 has 15 residues. Germline loops: CDR1 SGHRS, CDR2 YFSETQ. Trimming took off 4 bases at V and 1 base at J, with 14 bases between the two ends. The CDR3, as DNA: TGCGCCAGCAGCCCTGATGGGCAGTCGAACACTGAAGCTTTCTTT. It encodes CASSPDGQSNTEAFF.

The chain combines TRBV12-3 or TRBV12-4 with TRBJ2-3; D assignment may be TRBD1 or TRBD2 (5 bases each). The CDR3 runs 12 residues. V was shortened by 8 bases and J by 8 bases, with 14 bases between the two germline ends. CDR3 nucleotide sequence: TGTGCCAGCGGCCGCAGGGACGTTACGCAGTATTTT. It is translated as CASGRRDVTQYF.

This chain joins TRBV6-2 or TRBV6-3 and TRBJ2-3; 9 nucleotides line up with TRBD2. This CDR3 spans 15 amino acids. V dropped 2 bases and J dropped 2; count of bases not matched to a gene: 2. From germline, CDR1 is MNHEY and CDR2 SVGEGT. The CDR3 DNA reads as TGTGCCAGCAGTTACGGCGGGGGGGACACAGATACGCAGTATTTT. Its protein is CASSYGGGDTDTQYF.